This T cell receptor (beta chain) was recovered during a study of OX40 agonist ivuxolimab in advanced cancers. Across the study: The mean age was around 56 years, ranging from 23 to 79, with more than 70% of participants male.

Study results and limitations: At 0.1 to 3.0 mg/kg and by week 6, CD4+ and CD8+ T cells in the blood had expanded clonally.

The repertoire was sequenced with immunoSEQ multiplex PCR; TCRdb's copy has only in-frame clones and lacks some. The sample includes some 100,000 clones, 70% to 90% of them seen just once. As concerns this clone: The antigen is undetermined.

Systemic immunosuppression or autoimmune disease history was grounds to exclude patients. Blood sampling took place at baseline, cycle 4 day 1, and cycle 7 day 1. V was cut by 7 bases and J by 4 bases, with 8 bases left in between. The germline CDR1 and CDR2 sequences are SEHNR and FQNEAQ (reference sequence). This CDR3 is 12 amino acids long. The sequence was obtained from an adult with an advanced solid tumor such as melanoma, head and neck, liver or kidney cancer. This specimen consisted of CD4+ or CD8+ T cells sorted from blood, obtained in a trial of the OX40 agonist ivuxolimab. The rearrangement uses TRBV7-9 and TRBJ1-5; a possible D gene is TRBD1 (6 bases). The CDR3, as DNA: TGTGCCAGCAACAGGGAGAATCAGCCCCAGCATTTT. Translating it yields CASNRENQPQHF.